This T cell receptor beta chain was profiled in a study of Graves' ophthalmopathy and Graves' hyperthyroidism. Notes on the study in general: Between ophthalmopathy and stable hyperthyroidism, a 13-signature model drew a separation with around 86% sensitivity and around 80% specificity. Also, most clonotypes expanded in the thyroid above 0.001 frequency appeared in blood. Ophthalmopathy progression was predicted by the model at less than 71% sensitivity and about 79% specificity.

In its sample, this clonotype was seen many times. Antigen: not known. Patients were diagnosed from clinical symptoms, serum thyroxine, TRAb, thyroid ultrasound and orbital computed tomography. Amplification of TCR beta CDR3 regions used RNA transcripts. HTBI-primed RT-PCR formed the first round, and a multiplex PCR formed the second. MiXCR was run by TCRdb on the multiplex PCR reads, yielding one entry per CDR3 protein. The repertoire consists of roughly 500,000 distinct CDR3 sequences, with 13% to 15% occurring once and the leading ten covering over 8%. The germline V gene has CDR1 SGHAT and CDR2 FQNNGV. Trimming removed 5 bases at V and 2 bases at J, with 18 bases between. The CDR3 consists of 16 residues.

The chain employs TRBV11-2 and TRBJ2-5; no firm D call. Sequenced material: blood. The origin of this receptor is a woman aged 25 to 39 with Graves' ophthalmopathy. In DNA, the CDR3 is TGTGCCAGCAGCCCCACTGGTTCCGGACCACAAGAGACCCAGTACTTC. Translated: CASSPTGSGPQETQYF.